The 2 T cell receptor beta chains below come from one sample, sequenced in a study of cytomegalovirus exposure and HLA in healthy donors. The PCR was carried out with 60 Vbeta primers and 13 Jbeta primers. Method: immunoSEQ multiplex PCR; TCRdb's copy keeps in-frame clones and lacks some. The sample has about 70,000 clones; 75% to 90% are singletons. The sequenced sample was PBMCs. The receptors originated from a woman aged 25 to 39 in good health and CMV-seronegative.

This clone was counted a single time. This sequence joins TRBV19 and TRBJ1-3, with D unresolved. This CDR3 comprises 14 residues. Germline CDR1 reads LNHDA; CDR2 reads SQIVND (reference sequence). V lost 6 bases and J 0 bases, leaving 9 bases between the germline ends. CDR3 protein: CASRGRNSGNTIYF. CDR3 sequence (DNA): TGTGCCAGTAGGGGCAGGAACTCTGGAAACACCATATATTTT.

The CDR3 sequence is CASSPLSADSKDTIYF. DNA for the CDR3: TGTGCCAGCAGCCCCCTATCGGCAGACTCCAAGGACACCATATATTTT. The rearrangement uses TRBV7-9 and TRBJ1-3, with D uncertain. Trimming stripped 5 bases from V and 8 bases from J, with 22 bases between. CDR3 length: 16 amino acids. Germline V gene lookup returns CDR1 SEHNR and CDR2 FQNEAQ (reference sequence).